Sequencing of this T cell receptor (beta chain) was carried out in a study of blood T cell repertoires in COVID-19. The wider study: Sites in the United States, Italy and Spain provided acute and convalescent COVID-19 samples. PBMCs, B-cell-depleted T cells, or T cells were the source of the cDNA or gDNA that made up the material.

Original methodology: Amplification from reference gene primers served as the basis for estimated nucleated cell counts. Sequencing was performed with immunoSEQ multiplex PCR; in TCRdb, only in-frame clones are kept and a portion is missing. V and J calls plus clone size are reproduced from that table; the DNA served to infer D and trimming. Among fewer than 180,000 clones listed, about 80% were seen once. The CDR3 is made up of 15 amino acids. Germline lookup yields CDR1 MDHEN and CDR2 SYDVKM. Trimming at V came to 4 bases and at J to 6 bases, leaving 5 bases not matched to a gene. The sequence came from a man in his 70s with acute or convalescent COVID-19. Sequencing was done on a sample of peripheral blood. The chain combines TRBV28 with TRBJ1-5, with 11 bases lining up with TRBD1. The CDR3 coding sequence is TGTGCCAGCAGTTATACGGGACAGGGGGTTCAGCCCCAGCATTTT. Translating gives CASSYTGQGVQPQHF.